This TCR beta chain was observed in a study of T cell responses to AZD1222 COVID-19 vaccine (dated by TCRdb to 2020 to 2022). With regard to the full study: Because spike-specific TCR depth and breadth did not differ between the two schedules, AZD1222 recipients who got a second dose at roughly 4 weeks were pooled with those who got a second dose at roughly 12 weeks. A total of about 230 trial participants underwent TCR sequencing, of whom 207 received two doses of AZD1222 and about 25 received two doses of the MenACWY control vaccine. Trial participants were enrolled by age into 18-55, 56-69 and 70-plus year subgroups, with 148, 28 and 57 TCR-sequenced participants respectively.

General study outcomes and caveats: Conclusions about previously exposed vaccinees were limited because only six or seven AZD1222 recipients were SARS-CoV-2 seropositive at baseline. Because no day 14 peak-response samples were available, repertoires were characterized only after the peak T cell response. The 56-69-year group was small, and its depth increase did not reach significance, likely because of low power. Most participants were white British and females outnumbered males, and the authors suggested that clonal diversity may have been underestimated. Reportedly, close to half of the unique spike-specific TCRs recognized epitopes lying outside the regions that are mutated in the B.1.351 and B.1.1.7 variants. After two AZD1222 doses, both the breadth and the depth of spike-specific TCRs were significantly higher than at day 0 and than in MenACWY recipients. CD4 TCRs associated with the vaccine covered the entire spike protein, and the dominant responses were in regions 160-218 and 743-854.

The CDR3 regions of human TCRbeta chains were subjected to immunosequencing. As for the authors' bioinformatics: TCRs in the repertoires were matched against a reference library of SARS-CoV-2-specific TCRs that had been generated with the MIRA antigen-specificity platform. Breadth was defined as the fraction of unique TCRs that were SARS-CoV-2-associated. Depth was defined as the fraction of total T cells that were SARS-CoV-2-associated. Each spike-specific TCR was assigned to its reactive spike region and to a CD4 or CD8 class using the MIRA data. Log10-transformed breadth and depth values were compared by one-way ANOVA with Sidak's multiple comparisons tests. The immuneACCESS repertoire file appears here via TCRdb, limited to in-frame rearrangements. These files lack a portion of the clones; in checked studies, under half of the deficit traces to unresolved V genes, and the cause of the others is not known. D and trimming come from the DNA, and the V and J calls and clone size come from that table. Recorded for this sample are under 150,000 clones; approximately 90% of them occurred a single time. The top ten constitute 3.4% of the sample.

In regard to this clone: No antigen is known for it. No base qualities exist here, and no much larger clone lies one base off it.

Reading the label with the study, this specimen's time point is: baseline before first vaccination. Vaccinee samples came from UK trials COV001 and COV002, including a single-blind randomized controlled phase 2/3 trial of AZD1222 (ChAdOx1 nCoV-19) in healthy adults. Trial participant PBMC samples were collected at day 0 and day 28 after the second dose for TCRbeta chain sequencing. This TCR was sampled from an adult in good health. The sample here was peripheral blood, taken on day 0 of AZD1222 vaccination.

CDR3 protein: CASSKTGGGNTIYF. The DNA sequence follows: TGTGCCAGTAGTAAAACAGGGGGAGGAAACACCATATATTTT. The chain links TRBV19 with TRBJ1-3; TRBD1 agrees with 8 junctional bases. CDR1 is given as LNHDA and CDR2 as SQIVND, both from the germline V gene (reference sequence). V is pruned by 4 bases and J by 4 bases, leaving 3 bases of the junction without a gene match. From the cysteine through the phenylalanine, the CDR3 covers 14 amino acids. Only the CDR3 part of the read is kept: 42 bases, read in frame from the first base.